This note documents a single T cell receptor (beta chain) sequence. The sample originates from a study of blood T cell repertoires in COVID-19. In the study overall: Researchers got acute and convalescent COVID-19 samples from the United States, Italy and Spain. Nucleic acid was either cDNA or gDNA, and it came from T cells, B-cell-depleted T cells, or PBMCs.

Authors' methods: Reference gene primer amplification gave nucleated cell count estimates. Here immunoSEQ multiplex PCR was the method, and the copy in TCRdb shows in-frame clones only, minus some. V and J calls and clone size are those listed in that table; D and trimming were worked out from the DNA. The sample includes 540,000 or so clones, 85% to 90% seen only once; the top ten take under 8.5%. Trimming removed 4 bases from V and 6 bases from J; junction bases left unmatched: 7. This CDR3 is built from 16 residues. The germline gives CDR1 SGDLS, CDR2 YYNGEE. A Seattle source enrolled patients during active infection and followed them longitudinally.

The receptor was derived from a woman aged 45-60 years with COVID-19, enrolled during active disease. The gene calls are TRBV9 and TRBJ2-1, with 13 nucleotides matching TRBD2. Input material: peripheral blood. The CDR3 DNA is TGTGCCAGCAGCAACCATCGACTAGCGGGGGGCAATGAGCAGTTCTTC. Protein product: CASSNHRLAGGNEQFF.